The 15 T cell receptor beta chains listed next were all sequenced from one sample in a study of identical twins. MiXCR, run by TCRdb on the 5' RACE reads, gives a single entry per CDR3 protein. The data hold nearly 650,000 distinct CDR3 sequences, with about 7% observed a single time. These sequences were also reported in another study, on yellow fever vaccine responses in identical twins.

Sequencing used PBMCs. The receptor source for this set is a young woman in good health.

This clonotype showed up many times. The gene calls are TRBV28 and TRBJ2-7; 10 bases line up with TRBD1. The trim removed 7 bases at V and 3 bases at J, leaving 6 bases unmatched. CDR3 size: 14 residues. CDR1 MDHEN and CDR2 SYDVKM come from the germline V gene. CDR3 DNA sequence: TGTGCCAGCAACGGACAGGGGGAGGACTACGAGCAGTACTTC. It codes for CASNGQGEDYEQYF.

The table lists this clonotype with a few counts. This chain connects TRBV10-3 to TRBJ2-7, with TRBD2 matching over 12 bases. The CDR3 is made up of 16 amino acids. Losses at the gene ends were 5 bases for V and 2 bases for J; bases not matched to a gene: 7. CDR1 and CDR2 from the germline V gene are ENHRY and SYGVKD. CDR3 in amino acids: CAISLGLAGSTYEQYF. DNA of the CDR3: TGTGCCATCAGTTTGGGACTAGCGGGCTCCACCTACGAGCAGTACTTC.

This clonotype was detected a few times. The chain has TRBV4-1 and TRBJ2-2; the D is unclear. Trimming stripped 2 bases from V and 6 bases from J, with 7 bases between. Germline CDR1 MGHRA, CDR2 YSYEKL. CDR3 length: 13 amino acids. The CDR3 DNA reads as TGCGCCAGCAGCCAACACGGTCCCGGGGAGCTGTTTTTT. Its translation: CASSQHGPGELFF.

The sample holds many counts of this clonotype. The CDR3 DNA reads TGTGCCAGCACCATTAACTACGAGCAGTACTTC. This sequence encodes CASTINYEQYF. The chain links TRBV7-2 to TRBJ2-7, with unresolved D. Germline assignment: CDR1 SGHTA and CDR2 FQGNSA. V was cut by 7 bases and J by 3 bases, with 7 bases left in between. This CDR3 region has 11 residues.

This clonotype was detected many times. The gene calls are TRBV5-1 and TRBJ1-1, with a weak D call TRBD1 (5 bases). Trimming pared 0 bases from V and 0 bases from J, leaving 9 bases between. The CDR3 runs to 15 residues. The V gene's germline CDR1 is SGHRS and CDR2 YFSETQ. The CDR3 DNA sequence: TGCGCCAGCAGCTTGGGGGGCAGTTTGAACACTGAAGCTTTCTTT. It codes for CASSLGGSLNTEAFF.

At least ten counts were recorded for this clonotype. The chain carries TRBV5-1 and TRBJ1-3; D call uncertain. This CDR3 contains 15 residues. The V gene's germline CDR1 is SGHRS and CDR2 YFSETQ. V dropped 3 bases and J dropped 2 bases, with 12 bases sitting between them. This CDR3 reads CASSSHVGTGNTIYF. Written as DNA, the CDR3 is TGCGCCAGCAGCTCACATGTTGGAACTGGAAACACCATATATTTT.

This clonotype was counted between two and nine times. The chain links TRBV15 to TRBJ2-3, with 7 positions matching TRBD2. This CDR3 has 15 residues. Germline trimming cut 4 bases from V and 2 bases from J; bases unmatched to any gene: 6. CDR1 and CDR2 (germline): LNHNV, YYDKDF (reference sequence). The CDR3 DNA follows: TGTGCCACCAGCACCCTAGCGGAGGTCACAGATACGCAGTATTTT. Its protein is CATSTLAEVTDTQYF. Drawing the rest from reference TRBV15 and TRBJ2-3, the complete variable domain is DAMVIQNPRYQVTQFGKPVTLSCSQTLNHNVMYWYQQKSSQAPKLLFHYYDKDFNNEADTPDNFQSRRPNTSFCFLDIRSPGLGDTAMYLCATSTLAEVTDTQYFGPGTRLTVL.

The chain uses TRBV4-1 and TRBJ2-5, with D maybe TRBD1 (6 bases). V lost 0 bases, J lost 5 bases, and 16 bases lay in between. The CDR3 has 16 residues. Germline assignment: CDR1 MGHRA and CDR2 YSYEKL. CDR3 nucleotide sequence: TGCGCCAGCAGCCAAGAAGACAGGCAGGGGTGGGAGACCCAGTACTTC. This encodes CASSQEDRQGWETQYF.

This clonotype showed up many times. The gene calls are TRBV12-3 or TRBV12-4 and TRBJ2-1; D is perhaps TRBD2 (5 bases). The CDR3 is 13 amino acids. V was cut by 5 bases and J by 3 bases, with 8 bases left in between. This chain's CDR3 is CASSTGDYNEQFF. The CDR3 nucleotides are TGTGCCAGCAGTACCGGGGACTACAATGAGCAGTTCTTC.

This clonotype was counted many times. The chain has TRBV24-1 and TRBJ2-1; D remains ambiguous. CDR1 and CDR2 from the germline V gene are KGHDR and SFDVKD. This CDR3 has 12 amino acids. Trimming removed 3 bases from V and 8 bases from J, with 7 bases in between. Written as DNA, the CDR3 is TGTGCCACCAGTGATCGGGTTGATGAGCAGTTCTTC. The encoded protein is CATSDRVDEQFF.

This clonotype was recorded many times. V is TRBV5-1 and J is TRBJ1-6; 8 bases agree with TRBD1. The CDR3 contains 15 residues. The germline V gene has CDR1 SGHRS and CDR2 YFSETQ. V was clipped by 4 bases and J by 5 bases; unmatched bases: 5. The CDR3 is CASSPQGADNSPLHF. The CDR3 nucleotides are TGCGCCAGCAGCCCTCAGGGGGCGGATAATTCACCCCTCCACTTT.

The chain combines TRBV12-3 or TRBV12-4 with TRBJ2-1, with TRBD1 matching over 11 bases. V lost 3 bases and J lost 8; bases outside the gene matches: 3. The CDR3 totals 14 residues. Here the CDR3 reads CASSFGTGGYEQFF. Written as DNA, the CDR3 is TGTGCCAGCAGTTTTGGGACAGGGGGTTATGAGCAGTTCTTC.

This clonotype was seen only a few times. The chain is built from TRBV19 and TRBJ1-2, with 9 bases lining up with TRBD1. V was clipped by 4 bases and J by 2 bases; unmatched bases: 5. This CDR3 region has 15 residues. CDR1 and CDR2 (germline): LNHDA, SQIVND (reference sequence). The CDR3 sequence is CASSNQGQGNYGYTF. The CDR3 bases are TGTGCCAGTAGTAACCAAGGACAGGGGAACTATGGCTACACCTTC.

With regard to this clonotype: This may come from a read error, since a much larger clone is one base off. The gene calls are TRBV5-5 and TRBJ2-7; D is uncertain. CDR1 SGHKS and CDR2 YYEKEE come from the germline V gene (reference sequence). The CDR3 covers 10 residues. For the CDR3, the DNA is TGTGTCAGCAGCGCAGGTGAGCAGTACGTC. It encodes CVSSAGEQYV.

This clonotype showed up many times. This sequence joins TRBV5-1 and TRBJ1-1; 8 bases line up with TRBD1. This CDR3 is 15 amino acids long. After removal of 3 bases from V and 5 bases from J, the junction contained 9 bases not matched to a gene. Germline V gene sequence: CDR1 SGHRS, CDR2 YFSETQ. DNA for the CDR3: TGCGCCAGCAGCTCGGAAGACAGGGGTTTAACTGAAGCTTTCTTT. It specifies CASSSEDRGLTEAFF.